Listed below are T cell receptor beta chains from one sample, sequenced in a study of response to subunit inactivated influenza vaccine. Using its own MiXCR run on the RT-PCR reads, TCRdb lists one record per CDR3 protein. The repertoire holds hundreds of thousands of distinct CDR3 sequences, with 15% to 18% as singletons. Sequences were derived from PBMCs from blood, sampled about 11 days after vaccination. The receptor set was obtained from a man in his fifties or sixties who received an inactivated influenza vaccine. Both conserved end residues are part of each CDR3. A D gene is named only where the DNA matches it firmly. A clone size is listed for some rows: how often the clone was seen (once, few, many), or a class if it is expanded.

j_call: TRBJ2-7
v_call: TRBV5-1
clone_size: few
d_call: -
cdr3_nt: TGCGCCAGCAGCTTGGCTGGAGACGGCGAGCAGTACTTC
cdr3_aa: CASSLAGDGEQYF

j_call: TRBJ1-6
v_call: TRBV20-1
clone_size: few
d_call: -
cdr3_nt: TGCAGTGCTCAATACAGGACGGACTATAATTCACCCCTCCACTTT
cdr3_aa: CSAQYRTDYNSPLHF

j_call: TRBJ1-2
v_call: TRBV3-1
clone_size: -
d_call: -
cdr3_nt: TGTGCCAGCAGCCAAGAATTGACCGGGAGTAACTATGGCTACACCTTC
cdr3_aa: CASSQELTGSNYGYTF

j_call: TRBJ2-7
v_call: TRBV5-1
clone_size: -
d_call: -
cdr3_nt: TGCGCCAGCAGCTTGATGGGGGATAGCTCCTACGAGCAGTACTTC
cdr3_aa: CASSLMGDSSYEQYF

j_call: TRBJ2-7
v_call: TRBV4-2
clone_size: -
d_call: -
cdr3_nt: TGTGCCAGCAGCCAAAACCGGGACTACGAGCAGTACTTC
cdr3_aa: CASSQNRDYEQYF

j_call: TRBJ2-2
v_call: TRBV7-9
clone_size: -
d_call: -
cdr3_nt: TGTGCCAGCAGCATCCCACCGGGACACTTGAACACCGGGGAGCTGTTTTTT
cdr3_aa: CASSIPPGHLNTGELFF

j_call: TRBJ2-5
v_call: TRBV7-6
clone_size: -
d_call: -
cdr3_nt: TGTGCCAGCAGACAGTACGGAGAGACCCAGTACTTC
cdr3_aa: CASRQYGETQYF

j_call: TRBJ2-1
v_call: TRBV10-3
clone_size: -
d_call: TRBD2
cdr3_nt: TGTGCCATCAGTGCCCAGACTAGCTTCAATGAGCAGTTCTTC
cdr3_aa: CAISAQTSFNEQFF

j_call: TRBJ2-2
v_call: TRBV4-3
clone_size: few
d_call: -
cdr3_nt: TGCGCCAGCAGCCAAACTCTACTTTACACCGGGGAGCTGTTTTTT
cdr3_aa: CASSQTLLYTGELFF

j_call: TRBJ2-7
v_call: TRBV7-2
clone_size: -
d_call: -
cdr3_nt: TGTGCCAGCAGCTTAGGCAGACAGGCCCCCCTCCAGCAGTACTTC
cdr3_aa: CASSLGRQAPLQQYF

j_call: TRBJ2-3
v_call: TRBV5-1
clone_size: -
d_call: -
cdr3_nt: TGCGCCAGCAGCCCCCGGGGAGGGGGAGGAGATACGCAGTATTTT
cdr3_aa: CASSPRGGGGDTQYF

j_call: TRBJ2-3
v_call: TRBV6-2/TRBV6-3
clone_size: many
d_call: TRBD2
cdr3_nt: TGTGCCACGACCGGACTAGCGGCCACAGATACGCAGTATTTT
cdr3_aa: CATTGLAATDTQYF

j_call: TRBJ2-5
v_call: TRBV6-1
clone_size: -
d_call: TRBD2
cdr3_nt: TGTGCCAGCAGCGCTCTAGCGGGACCGAAGTGGGAGACCCAGTACTTC
cdr3_aa: CASSALAGPKWETQYF

j_call: TRBJ2-1
v_call: TRBV3-1
clone_size: -
d_call: -
cdr3_nt: TGTGCCAGCAGCCAAGAAAGGGAGTCAGACTACAATGAGCAGTTCTTC
cdr3_aa: CASSQERESDYNEQFF

j_call: TRBJ2-5
v_call: TRBV2
clone_size: -
d_call: TRBD2
cdr3_nt: TGTGCCAGCGCAGGACTAGCAGAAGAGACCCAGTACTTC
cdr3_aa: CASAGLAEETQYF

j_call: TRBJ1-5
v_call: TRBV7-9
clone_size: few
d_call: -
cdr3_nt: TGTGCCAGCGGAAAAGGGGGTGGTGGCAATCAGCCCCAGCATTTT
cdr3_aa: CASGKGGGGNQPQHF

j_call: TRBJ1-5
v_call: TRBV6-2/TRBV6-3
clone_size: -
d_call: TRBD1
cdr3_nt: TGTGCCAGCAACATGGACAGGGCGGGGGGCCAGCCCCAGCATTTT
cdr3_aa: CASNMDRAGGQPQHF

j_call: TRBJ2-1
v_call: TRBV6-1
clone_size: -
d_call: -
cdr3_nt: TGTGCCAGCAGCGCTAGCTTTTACAATGAGCAGTTCTTC
cdr3_aa: CASSASFYNEQFF

j_call: TRBJ2-1
v_call: TRBV29-1
clone_size: few
d_call: TRBD1
cdr3_nt: TGCAGCGGGTCCGGACAGGGGAATGAGCAGTTCTTC
cdr3_aa: CSGSGQGNEQFF

j_call: TRBJ2-7
v_call: TRBV4-3
clone_size: -
d_call: TRBD2
cdr3_nt: TGCGCCAGCAGCCAAGGGCGGGGACTAGCGGCGTACGAGCAGTACTTC
cdr3_aa: CASSQGRGLAAYEQYF

j_call: TRBJ2-2
v_call: TRBV20-1
clone_size: few
d_call: -
cdr3_nt: TGCAGTGCCTATGCGGGCGGGAACACCGGGGAGCTGTTTTTT
cdr3_aa: CSAYAGGNTGELFF

j_call: TRBJ2-7
v_call: TRBV2
clone_size: -
d_call: -
cdr3_nt: TGTGCCAGTATTTTGGGCCTTAGCTACGAGCAGTACTTC
cdr3_aa: CASILGLSYEQYF

j_call: TRBJ2-3
v_call: TRBV23-1
clone_size: -
d_call: -
cdr3_nt: TGCGCCAGCAGTCGCCCCTCGGGGATCGGGCGGCATACGCAGTATTTT
cdr3_aa: CASSRPSGIGRHTQYF

j_call: TRBJ2-1
v_call: TRBV7-2
clone_size: -
d_call: TRBD2
cdr3_nt: TGTGCCACTTCGGGAGGTTACTCCTACAATGAGCAGTTCTTC
cdr3_aa: CATSGGYSYNEQFF

j_call: TRBJ1-2
v_call: TRBV14
clone_size: -
d_call: TRBD1
cdr3_nt: TGTGCCAGCAGCCACCCGGGACAGGGGCATGGCTACACCTTC
cdr3_aa: CASSHPGQGHGYTF

j_call: TRBJ2-5
v_call: TRBV10-3
clone_size: few
d_call: -
cdr3_nt: TGTGCCATCAGTGAGTCGGTAGATAAGCGCCGGCAAGAGACCCAGTACTTC
cdr3_aa: CAISESVDKRRQETQYF

j_call: TRBJ2-7
v_call: TRBV20-1
clone_size: many
d_call: TRBD1
cdr3_nt: TGCAGTGCTTCCGGGACAGGGTTCTACGAGCAGTACTTC
cdr3_aa: CSASGTGFYEQYF

j_call: TRBJ2-5
v_call: TRBV29-1
clone_size: few
d_call: -
cdr3_nt: TGCAGCGTTTGCCCCCCTGGTGGACAAGAGACCCAGTACTTC
cdr3_aa: CSVCPPGGQETQYF

j_call: TRBJ2-2
v_call: TRBV6-1
clone_size: -
d_call: -
cdr3_nt: TGTGCCAGCACACCCCGGGATAGTCGTGGGAAAACCGGGGAGCTGTTTTTT
cdr3_aa: CASTPRDSRGKTGELFF

j_call: TRBJ2-7
v_call: TRBV15
clone_size: few
d_call: TRBD1
cdr3_nt: TGTGCCACCAGCAGTGACAGGGGAGGCTACGAGCAGTACTTC
cdr3_aa: CATSSDRGGYEQYF

j_call: TRBJ2-1
v_call: TRBV4-2
clone_size: -
d_call: TRBD2
cdr3_nt: TGTGCCAGCAGCCAAGATGGCACTAGCGGATACAATGAGCAGTTCTTC
cdr3_aa: CASSQDGTSGYNEQFF

j_call: TRBJ2-2
v_call: TRBV4-3
clone_size: few
d_call: -
cdr3_nt: TGCGCCAGCAGCCAAGAAGCCGGGACGTTGGGCGCCGGGGAGCTGTTTTTT
cdr3_aa: CASSQEAGTLGAGELFF

j_call: TRBJ1-2
v_call: TRBV3-1
clone_size: many
d_call: -
cdr3_nt: TGTGCCAGCAGCCAGACAGGAAACTATGGCTACACCTTC
cdr3_aa: CASSQTGNYGYTF

j_call: TRBJ2-2
v_call: TRBV12-3/TRBV12-4
clone_size: few
d_call: -
cdr3_nt: TGTGCCAGCAGCCCGACCAGAGTCACCGGGGAGCTGTTTTTT
cdr3_aa: CASSPTRVTGELFF

j_call: TRBJ2-7
v_call: TRBV5-1
clone_size: few
d_call: -
cdr3_nt: TGCGCCAGCAGGGACACAACCTACGAGCAGTACTTC
cdr3_aa: CASRDTTYEQYF

j_call: TRBJ1-2
v_call: TRBV7-9
clone_size: few
d_call: -
cdr3_nt: TGTGCCAGCGTCGGGGGGGATGGCTACACCTTC
cdr3_aa: CASVGGDGYTF

j_call: TRBJ2-1
v_call: TRBV20-1
clone_size: -
d_call: TRBD2
cdr3_nt: TGCAGTGCCCAAAGGGCTAGCGGGAGTATCTACAATGAGCAGTTCTTC
cdr3_aa: CSAQRASGSIYNEQFF

j_call: TRBJ2-4
v_call: TRBV7-8
clone_size: few
d_call: -
cdr3_nt: TGTGCCAGCAGTTCAGGAGGGCAGATCCCCATAGCCAAAAACATTCAGTACTTC
cdr3_aa: CASSSGGQIPIAKNIQYF

j_call: TRBJ2-2
v_call: TRBV4-3
clone_size: -
d_call: -
cdr3_nt: TGCGCCAGCAGCCATGGTCGGACCGGGGAGCTGTTTTTT
cdr3_aa: CASSHGRTGELFF

j_call: TRBJ2-1
v_call: TRBV16
clone_size: many
d_call: TRBD1
cdr3_nt: TGTGCCAGCAGCCAGGGGACAGGGAACAATGAGCAGTTCTTC
cdr3_aa: CASSQGTGNNEQFF

j_call: TRBJ1-1
v_call: TRBV7-9
clone_size: few
d_call: -
cdr3_nt: TGTGCCAGCAGTACCCGACGGGAACAGGTGTGGAACACTGAAGCTTTCTTT
cdr3_aa: CASSTRREQVWNTEAFF

j_call: TRBJ2-6
v_call: TRBV11-1
clone_size: -
d_call: TRBD1
cdr3_nt: TGTGCCAGCAGCGGACGACAGGGAACCTTCTCTGGGGCCAACGTCCTGACTTTC
cdr3_aa: CASSGRQGTFSGANVLTF

j_call: TRBJ2-4
v_call: TRBV19
clone_size: few
d_call: -
cdr3_nt: TGTGCCAGTAGTATAGACAGCCGAAACATTCAGTACTTC
cdr3_aa: CASSIDSRNIQYF

j_call: TRBJ2-7
v_call: TRBV5-6
clone_size: -
d_call: TRBD2
cdr3_nt: TGTGCCAGCAGCTTGGTCCTGGGACTAGCGGGGGTGAGACCGACCTACGAGCAGTACTTC
cdr3_aa: CASSLVLGLAGVRPTYEQYF

j_call: TRBJ2-2
v_call: TRBV28
clone_size: -
d_call: -
cdr3_nt: TGTGCCAGCAGCCCCCGACAGGCCCCACATCGGGAGCTGTTTTTT
cdr3_aa: CASSPRQAPHRELFF

j_call: TRBJ1-1
v_call: TRBV2
clone_size: few
d_call: -
cdr3_nt: TGTGCCAGCGCCTCCGAGGCTGACACTGAAGCTTTCTTT
cdr3_aa: CASASEADTEAFF

j_call: TRBJ2-3
v_call: TRBV7-2
clone_size: few
d_call: TRBD1
cdr3_nt: TGTGCCAGCAGCCAAAGGGACAGGGGGCTGACAGATACGCAGTATTTT
cdr3_aa: CASSQRDRGLTDTQYF

j_call: TRBJ2-2
v_call: TRBV15
clone_size: few
d_call: TRBD2
cdr3_nt: TGTGCCACCAGCAGAGTGCGGGGGGCCACCGGGGAGCTGTTTTTT
cdr3_aa: CATSRVRGATGELFF

j_call: TRBJ2-5
v_call: TRBV11-2
clone_size: -
d_call: -
cdr3_nt: TGTGCCAGCAGCCGAAAGAACCGCAGGGAGACCCAGTACTTC
cdr3_aa: CASSRKNRRETQYF

j_call: TRBJ2-1
v_call: TRBV27
clone_size: many
d_call: TRBD2
cdr3_nt: TGTGCCAGCAGTTTACTAGCGGGAAGTGATGAGCAGTTCTTC
cdr3_aa: CASSLLAGSDEQFF

j_call: TRBJ2-1
v_call: TRBV5-1
clone_size: -
d_call: TRBD1
cdr3_nt: TGCGCCAGTAAGACAGGGGTCTCATCCTACAATGAGCAGTTCTTC
cdr3_aa: CASKTGVSSYNEQFF

j_call: TRBJ2-1
v_call: TRBV29-1
clone_size: many
d_call: -
cdr3_nt: TGCAGCGTTGGCCTAAATGAGCAGTTCTTC
cdr3_aa: CSVGLNEQFF

j_call: TRBJ2-1
v_call: TRBV7-3
clone_size: -
d_call: TRBD2
cdr3_nt: TGTGCCAGCAGTCTAGCCGGGACTAGGTCCAATGAGCAGTTCTTC
cdr3_aa: CASSLAGTRSNEQFF

j_call: TRBJ1-6
v_call: TRBV12-3/TRBV12-4
clone_size: few
d_call: -
cdr3_nt: TGTGCCAGCAGTCCCTTGGATAATTCACCCCTCCACTTT
cdr3_aa: CASSPLDNSPLHF

j_call: TRBJ1-6
v_call: TRBV12-3/TRBV12-4
clone_size: -
d_call: -
cdr3_nt: TGTGCCAGCAGTCTTGGGAGTAATAATTCACCCCTCCACTTT
cdr3_aa: CASSLGSNNSPLHF